These 28 T cell receptor beta chains were all obtained from the same sample, sequenced in a study of shared clonotypes between healthy human individuals. The protocol was immunoSEQ multiplex PCR, while the TCRdb copy is restricted to in-frame clones and leaves out a portion. The sample has almost 700,000 clones, about 92% seen once; the top ten hold approximately 24%. CD8 cells regarded as naive lacked CD45RO, were positively chosen for CCR7, and omitted terminally differentiated effector memory CD45RA+ cells. The sequenced sample was naive CD8+ T cells sorted from blood. These TCRs come from a man in his thirties or forties in good health.

The genes are TRBV7-9 and TRBJ2-1, with unresolved D. The CDR3 length is 12 residues. V was clipped by 5 bases and J by 7 bases, with 9 bases between them. The germline V gene encodes CDR1 SEHNR and CDR2 FQNEAQ (reference sequence). This CDR3 is CASSRPINEQFF. CDR3 nucleotide sequence: TGTGCCAGCAGCCGCCCCATAAATGAGCAGTTCTTC.

This chain uses TRBV27 with TRBJ2-2; D gene uncertain. V was pared by 4 bases and J by 1 base, with 7 bases between. Germline V lookup: CDR1 MNHEY, CDR2 SMNVEV (reference sequence). This CDR3 is 14 amino acids long. CDR3 sequence: CASSYNVNTGELFF. Written as DNA, the CDR3 is TGTGCCAGCAGTTACAACGTGAACACCGGGGAGCTGTTTTTT.

V usage is TRBV6-5 and J usage is TRBJ2-3; D not certain. Germline loops: CDR1 MNHEY, CDR2 SVGAGI. CDR3 length: 13 amino acids. Trimming removed 7 bases from V and 2 bases from J, with 10 bases in between. In nucleotides, the CDR3 is TGTGCCAGCACCTATGGTAACACAGATACGCAGTATTTT. This codes for CASTYGNTDTQYF.

The chain combines TRBV4-1 with TRBJ2-7; D uncertain. Germline V gives CDR1 MGHRA, CDR2 YSYEKL. CDR3 length: 16 residues. V lost 2 bases and J 2 bases, leaving 16 bases between the germline ends. The CDR3 here is CASSQSERLPPYEQYF. CDR3 DNA: TGCGCCAGCAGCCAAAGCGAAAGACTCCCTCCCTACGAGCAGTACTTC.

The gene calls are TRBV5-1 and TRBJ2-3; 11 nucleotides line up with TRBD1. There are 15 residues in the CDR3. V was pared by 3 bases and J by 4 bases, with 4 bases of the junction left unmatched. The V gene's germline CDR1 is SGHRS and CDR2 YFSETQ. CDR3 nucleotides: TGCGCCAGCAGCTACCGGGACAGGGGGGCAGATACGCAGTATTTT. Its translation: CASSYRDRGADTQYF.

The chain has TRBV19 and TRBJ2-7, with D perhaps TRBD1 (5 bases). Trimming removed 5 bases at V and 3 bases at J, with 23 bases between. CDR3 length equals 17 residues. Germline V CDR1 and CDR2: LNHDA, SQIVND (reference sequence). The CDR3: CASSGRGSGKVIYEQYF. In DNA form, the CDR3 reads TGTGCCAGTAGTGGCCGAGGTTCAGGGAAAGTTATCTACGAGCAGTACTTC.

The V call is TRBV9, the J call TRBJ2-5, with a possible D match to TRBD2 (5 bases). The CDR3 consists of 18 residues. V was shortened by 0 bases and J by 7 bases, with 25 bases between the two germline ends. Germline CDR1 reads SGDLS; CDR2 reads YYNGEE. The chain's CDR3 is CASSVGVASGGTEGTQYF. The DNA for the CDR3 is TGTGCCAGCAGCGTAGGAGTGGCGAGCGGAGGAACCGAGGGGACCCAGTACTTC.

V is TRBV13 and J is TRBJ1-4, with D possibly being TRBD1 (5 bases). The CDR3 is made up of 16 amino acids. Germline V lookup: CDR1 PRHDT, CDR2 FYEKMQ (reference sequence). V lost 5 bases and J lost 0, with 13 bases in between. Here the CDR3 reads CASSQRGGATNEKLFF. The CDR3 coding sequence is TGTGCCAGCAGCCAGAGGGGTGGGGCAACTAATGAAAAACTGTTTTTT.

The CDR3, as DNA: TGTGCCAGCAGAATAGCGGGGACGGCAGATACGCAGTATTTT. Translated, it gives CASRIAGTADTQYF. The chain joins TRBV27 to TRBJ2-3; 8 bases line up with TRBD2. The CDR3 has 14 amino acids. Germline CDR1 MNHEY, CDR2 SMNVEV (reference sequence). The V segment lost 6 bases and the J segment 4 bases; nucleotides outside the gene matches: 6.

The rearrangement links TRBV13 to TRBJ2-7, with 7 nucleotides matching TRBD2. The CDR3 runs 13 residues. CDR1 PRHDT and CDR2 FYEKMQ come from the germline V gene (reference sequence). V lost 5 bases to trimming and J lost 1 base; unmatched junction nucleotides: 2. CDR3 sequence: CASSRDYSYEQYF. In DNA, the CDR3 is TGTGCCAGCAGCCGGGACTATTCCTACGAGCAGTACTTC.

This clone was seen only a few times. The chain combines TRBV5-6 with TRBJ2-2, with 12 bases lining up with TRBD2. Trimming removed 0 bases from V and 9 bases from J; junction bases left unmatched: 6. Germline-derived CDR1 and CDR2 are SGHDT and YYEEEE. The CDR3 runs to 16 residues. CDR3 region: CASSLATSGRFRELFF. CDR3 coding DNA: TGTGCCAGCAGCTTGGCCACTAGCGGGAGGTTCAGGGAGCTGTTTTTT.

This clone occurred once. The chain joins TRBV19 to TRBJ2-1, with 7 bases matching TRBD2. Germline CDR1 reads LNHDA; CDR2 reads SQIVND (reference sequence). The CDR3 contains 20 residues. The V and J ends lost 6 bases and 6 bases, in that order; junction bases with no gene match: 26. CDR3 loop: CASSTPRTAGAGTLGNEQFF. In DNA, the CDR3 is TGTGCCAGTAGCACCCCTCGGACGGCAGGAGCGGGAACCCTGGGCAATGAGCAGTTCTTC.

The chain recombines TRBV14 with TRBJ2-1; D not certain. The CDR3 consists of 14 residues. Trimming pared 4 bases from V and 3 bases from J, leaving 10 bases between. Germline CDR1 reads SGHDN; CDR2 reads FVKESK. Here the CDR3 DNA reads TGTGCCAGCAGCCGCGATACTGGCTACAATGAGCAGTTCTTC. Amino acids: CASSRDTGYNEQFF.

The chain links TRBV5-1 to TRBJ2-6; D is unclear. Per germline, CDR1 SGHRS and CDR2 YFSETQ. V shed 0 bases and J shed 0 bases, with 7 bases lying between them. This CDR3 spans 16 amino acids. The CDR3 sequence is CASSLVINSGANVLTF. In nucleotides, the CDR3 is TGCGCCAGCAGCTTGGTTATCAACTCTGGGGCCAACGTCCTGACTTTC.

The chain uses TRBV7-9 and TRBJ2-1, with D tentatively TRBD1 (6 bases). This CDR3 is built from 18 residues. Between the trimmed V and J ends, which lost 0 bases and 0 bases, there was a span of 15 bases. The germline gives CDR1 SEHNR, CDR2 FQNEAQ (reference sequence). The CDR3: CASSLATSGASSYNEQFF. CDR3 DNA: TGTGCCAGCAGCTTAGCGACGTCAGGGGCCAGCTCCTACAATGAGCAGTTCTTC. Filled out from reference TRBV7-9 and TRBJ2-1, the complete variable domain reads DTGVSQNPRHKITKRGQNVTFRCDPISEHNRLYWYRQTLGQGPEFLTYFQNEAQLEKSRLLSDRFSAERPKGSFSTLEIQRTEQGDSAMYLCASSLATSGASSYNEQFFGPGTRLTVL.

The rearrangement joins TRBV19 to TRBJ2-3; no reliable D call. Germline values: CDR1 LNHDA, CDR2 SQIVND (reference sequence). The CDR3 extends over 14 amino acids. V was trimmed by 3 bases and J by 0 bases, leaving 7 bases between them. For the CDR3, the DNA is TGTGCCAGTAGTATTGTCCATAGCACAGATACGCAGTATTTT. Amino acids: CASSIVHSTDTQYF.

The chain is built from TRBV7-9 and TRBJ2-7; TRBD2 aligns across 7 bases. With 1 base clipped from V and 2 bases from J, the junction kept 5 bases outside the gene matches. CDR3 size: 15 residues. Germline lookup yields CDR1 SEHNR and CDR2 FQNEAQ (reference sequence). CDR3 DNA: TGTGCCAGCAGCTTAGTACCTAGCGGAACCTACGAGCAGTACTTC. Its translation is CASSLVPSGTYEQYF.

A remark on this clone: Other DNA sequences in the sample encode the same CDR3. The chain employs TRBV5-5 and TRBJ2-7; TRBD2 aligns across 9 bases. The ends lost 2 bases at V and 7 bases at J; junction bases unmatched: 7. CDR1 and CDR2 from the germline V gene are SGHKS and YYEKEE (reference sequence). The CDR3 contains 14 residues. The CDR3 nucleotides read TGTGCCAGCAGCTTTAGCGGGAGCGACTATGAGCAGTACTTC. Translating it yields CASSFSGSDYEQYF.

The rearrangement links TRBV13 to TRBJ2-1; the match to TRBD2 covers 9 bases. CDR3 size: 15 residues. After removal of 5 bases from V and 1 base from J, the junction contained 3 bases not matched to a gene. Germline lookup yields CDR1 PRHDT and CDR2 FYEKMQ (reference sequence). CDR3 bases: TGTGCCAGCAGCGTGGGACTAGCATCCTACAATGAGCAGTTCTTC. Translated: CASSVGLASYNEQFF.

A word on this clone: Compared with germline, one end of the junction differs, possibly owing to a read error. The J gene is TRBJ2-1, the V gene TRBV7-9, with D perhaps given as TRBD1 or TRBD2 (5 bases each). Germline CDR1 and CDR2: SEHNR and FQNEAQ (reference sequence). This CDR3 spans 14 amino acids. The CDR3 is CANSSSGLYNEQFF. CDR3 DNA sequence: TGTGCCAACAGCTCTTCGGGGCTATACAATGAGCAGTTCTTC.

V is TRBV6-1 and J is TRBJ1-3, with a tentative D call TRBD1 (6 bases). V was shortened by 8 bases and J by 4 bases, with 15 bases between the two germline ends. The CDR3 is 14 amino acids. Germline loops: CDR1 MNHNS, CDR2 SASEGT. For the CDR3, the DNA is TGTGCCAGCGGGGGGCTGGGGGTAGGAAACACCATATATTTT. Encoded protein: CASGGLGVGNTIYF.

The chain links TRBV16 to TRBJ2-1; 8 nucleotides align to TRBD1. The CDR3 is made up of 17 amino acids. The V segment lost 0 bases and the J segment 8 bases; nucleotides outside the gene matches: 12. Germline V CDR1 and CDR2: KGHSY, FQNENV. The CDR3, as DNA: TGTGCCAGCAGCCAATCCACTCCAGGGGGCTTTCTCGATGAGCAGTTCTTC. Amino acids: CASSQSTPGGFLDEQFF.

This chain joins TRBV7-8 and TRBJ2-3; weak D call: TRBD1 (7 bases). The CDR3 is 16 residues long. V gave up 5 bases and J gave up 2 bases, with 17 bases separating them. The V gene's germline CDR1 is SGHVS and CDR2 FQNEAQ. For the CDR3, the DNA is TGTGCCAGCAGCCTCACCAGGAGGGGGCACACAGATACGCAGTATTTT. Its translation is CASSLTRRGHTDTQYF.

This sequence joins TRBV4-1 and TRBJ2-2; D might be TRBD1 (5 bases). V lost 3 bases and J 2 bases, leaving 10 bases between the germline ends. Looked up from germline, CDR1 is MGHRA and CDR2 is YSYEKL. The CDR3 extends over 15 amino acids. CDR3 sequence reads: CASSQGPINTGELFF. CDR3 DNA sequence: TGCGCCAGCAGCCAGGGGCCCATTAACACCGGGGAGCTGTTTTTT.

The CDR3 is CASSVEGTGDYNEQFF. The CDR3 DNA is TGTGCCAGCAGTGTGGAAGGGACAGGGGATTACAATGAGCAGTTCTTC. V and J are TRBV5-4 and TRBJ2-1; 10 nucleotides agree with TRBD1. The CDR3 contains 16 residues. Looked up from germline, CDR1 is SGHNT and CDR2 is YYREEE (reference sequence). Trimming cost V 5 bases and J 4 bases; bases outside gene matches: 9.

In its sample, this clone was seen once. This chain links TRBV16 with TRBJ2-6, with TRBD1 matching 8 bases. This CDR3 has 19 amino acids. Trimming at V came to 8 bases and at J to 1 base, leaving 16 bases not matched to a gene. Per the germline V gene, CDR1 is KGHSY and CDR2 is FQNENV. CDR3 nucleotide sequence: TGTGCCAGCTCTGTAAGGGCAGGGGGCGCGGATTCTGGGGCCAACGTCCTGACTTTC. Its translation is CASSVRAGGADSGANVLTF.

The CDR3 loop is CASSILYLSQDGYTF. The CDR3 nucleotides are TGTGCCAGTAGTATACTCTACTTGTCACAGGATGGCTACACCTTC. V usage is TRBV19 and J usage is TRBJ1-2; D might be TRBD1 (5 bases). The CDR3 length is 15 residues. Germline lookup yields CDR1 LNHDA and CDR2 SQIVND (reference sequence). V lost 2 bases and J 6 bases, leaving 16 bases between the germline ends. The whole variable domain, remainder taken from reference TRBV19 and TRBJ1-2, is DGGITQSPKYLFRKEGQNVTLSCEQNLNHDAMYWYRQDPGQGLRLIYYSQIVNDFQKGDIAEGYSVSREKKESFPLTVTSAQKNPTAFYLCASSILYLSQDGYTFGSGTRLTVV.

The rearrangement uses TRBV7-9 and TRBJ2-3; no clear D. Trimming stripped 6 bases from V and 9 bases from J, with 10 bases between. The CDR3 totals 11 residues. Germline V gives CDR1 SEHNR, CDR2 FQNEAQ (reference sequence). CDR3 in DNA: TGTGCCAGCAGGCTGTTGGACACGCAGTATTTT. This codes for CASRLLDTQYF.